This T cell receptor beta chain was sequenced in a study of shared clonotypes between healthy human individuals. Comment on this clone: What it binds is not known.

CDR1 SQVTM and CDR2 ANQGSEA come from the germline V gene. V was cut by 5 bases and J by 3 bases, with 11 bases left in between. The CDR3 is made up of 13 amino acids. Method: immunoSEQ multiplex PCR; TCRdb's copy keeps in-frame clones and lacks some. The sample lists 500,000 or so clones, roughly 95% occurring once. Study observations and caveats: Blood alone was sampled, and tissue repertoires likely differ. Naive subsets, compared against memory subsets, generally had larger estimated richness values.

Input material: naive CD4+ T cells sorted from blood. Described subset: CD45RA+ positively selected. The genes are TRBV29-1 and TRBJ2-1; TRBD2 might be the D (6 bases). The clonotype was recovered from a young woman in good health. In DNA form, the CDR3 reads TGCAGCGTTCGCGGGGCACTCTACAATGAGCAGTTCTTC. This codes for CSVRGALYNEQFF.